Listed below are T cell receptor beta chains from one sample, sequenced in a study of neurological immune-mediated disorders. Via MiXCR, TCRdb re-called the 5' RACE reads, giving one row per CDR3 protein. The table shows over 60,000 distinct CDR3 sequences, with roughly 4.5% occurring only once. Sequencing was done on a sample of PBMCs. Receptor source: a woman between 70 and 85 years old with multiple sclerosis. Both conserved end residues are part of each CDR3. Each record gives: V gene, clone size, J gene, D gene, CDR3 protein, CDR3 DNA. D genes are given only for firm matches. Size values are once, few and many counts, or a class for expanded clones, and some rows have none.

TRBV7-8,many,TRBJ2-5,TRBD1,CASSLGPTGAQETQYF,TGTGCCAGCAGCTTAGGCCCGACAGGGGCCCAAGAGACCCAGTACTTC
TRBV3-1,many,TRBJ2-3,TRBD2,CASSSSGSTDTQYF,TGTGCCAGCAGCTCTAGCGGGAGCACAGATACGCAGTATTTT
TRBV18,few,TRBJ2-7,TRBD2,CASSLGLAGGGEQYF,TGTGCCAGCTCACTAGGACTAGCGGGAGGTGGCGAGCAGTACTTC
TRBV4-1,many,TRBJ1-5,NA,CASSQEGFGGRGNQPQHF,TGCGCCAGCAGCCAAGAGGGTTTTGGGGGGAGAGGCAATCAGCCCCAGCATTTT
TRBV5-1,few,TRBJ2-5,TRBD2,CASSGGTSGTYSQETQYF,TGCGCCAGCAGCGGCGGGACTAGCGGGACGTACTCCCAAGAGACCCAGTACTTC
TRBV5-1,NA,TRBJ2-1,NA,CASSPPDSSRNEQFF,TGCGCCAGCAGCCCCCCGGATAGCTCCAGGAATGAGCAGTTCTTC
TRBV9,many,TRBJ1-5,NA,CASSAGGSNNQPQHF,TGTGCCAGCAGCGCGGGGGGCAGCAACAATCAGCCCCAGCATTTT
TRBV11-2,many,TRBJ2-4,TRBD2,CASSSDNLAGGNIQYF,TGTGCCAGCAGCTCGGACAATTTAGCGGGAGGGAACATTCAGTACTTC
TRBV5-1,many,TRBJ2-3,NA,CASSLRTESTDTQYF,TGCGCCAGCAGCTTGAGGACAGAGAGCACAGATACGCAGTATTTT
TRBV7-9,many,TRBJ1-1,NA,CASSLSSNTEAFF,TGTGCCAGCAGCCTTTCGTCGAACACTGAAGCTTTCTTT
TRBV7-2,many,TRBJ2-5,TRBD1,CASSRHTGGQETQYF,TGTGCCAGCAGCAGACATACAGGGGGCCAAGAGACCCAGTACTTC
TRBV20-1,many,TRBJ2-7,NA,CSALGATYEQYF,TGCAGTGCTCTAGGCGCCACCTACGAGCAGTACTTC
TRBV7-2,many,TRBJ1-1,NA,CASSRDRNTEAFF,TGTGCCAGCAGCCGTGACAGGAACACTGAAGCTTTCTTT
TRBV20-1,many,TRBJ2-7,NA,CSARDPNPHEQYF,TGCAGTGCTAGAGATCCTAACCCCCACGAGCAGTACTTC
TRBV5-1,few,TRBJ2-2,NA,CASSQTGGITGELFF,TGCGCCAGCAGCCAAACTGGCGGGATAACCGGGGAGCTGTTTTTT
TRBV3-1,NA,TRBJ2-7,TRBD1,CASSQSTGQSYEQYF,TGTGCCAGCAGCCAATCAACGGGACAGTCCTACGAGCAGTACTTC
TRBV12-3/TRBV12-4,many,TRBJ2-3,NA,CASSLARGDTQYF,TGTGCCAGCAGTTTAGCGAGGGGAGATACGCAGTATTTT
TRBV5-1,many,TRBJ2-2,NA,CASSPGPGELFF,TGTGCCAGCAGCCCGGGGCCCGGGGAGCTGTTTTTT
TRBV27,many,TRBJ2-7,TRBD1,CASSLNRGNEQYF,TGTGCCAGCAGCTTGAACAGGGGAAACGAGCAGTACTTC
TRBV4-2,many,TRBJ2-7,TRBD2,CASSQESSGRLEQYF,TGTGCCAGCAGCCAAGAATCCAGCGGGAGACTCGAGCAGTACTTC
TRBV11-2,many,TRBJ2-2,TRBD2,CASSAGTSGSKDTGELFF,TGTGCCAGCAGCGCCGGGACTAGCGGGAGTAAGGACACCGGGGAGCTGTTTTTT
TRBV5-1,few,TRBJ2-5,TRBD2,CASSLGGLALSGQETQYF,TGCGCCAGCAGCTTGGGCGGACTAGCGCTAAGTGGCCAAGAGACCCAGTACTTC
TRBV4-3,many,TRBJ2-1,NA,CASSQAWQGSYNEQFF,TGCGCCAGCAGCCAAGCCTGGCAGGGGTCTTACAATGAGCAGTTCTTC
TRBV7-9,many,TRBJ2-1,NA,CASSKNNEQFF,TGTGCCAGCAGTAAAAACAATGAGCAGTTCTTC
TRBV7-9,many,TRBJ2-1,NA,CASSQTVITRRGDNEQFF,TGTGCCAGCAGCCAAACAGTAATTACCCGGAGGGGAGACAATGAGCAGTTCTTC
TRBV5-1,many,TRBJ2-5,NA,CASSISSGVGETQYF,TGCGCCAGCAGCATTTCTTCAGGGGTAGGAGAGACCCAGTACTTC
TRBV29-1,few,TRBJ1-1,TRBD1,CSVVGGGTEAFF,TGCAGCGTTGTAGGGGGCGGCACTGAAGCTTTCTTT
TRBV12-3/TRBV12-4,NA,TRBJ1-4,NA,CASRGWGSTNEKLFF,TGTGCCAGCAGGGGGTGGGGATCAACTAATGAAAAACTGTTTTTT
TRBV3-1,many,TRBJ2-2,TRBD2,CASRKLAGGSDTGELFF,TGTGCCAGCAGAAAACTAGCGGGAGGGTCGGACACCGGGGAGCTGTTTTTT
TRBV11-2,NA,TRBJ1-3,NA,CASSLGRAISGNTIYF,TGTGCCAGCAGCTTAGGAAGGGCCATCTCTGGAAACACCATATATTTT
TRBV5-1,many,TRBJ2-5,TRBD2,CASSPGGGSRETQYF,TGCGCCAGCAGCCCGGGCGGCGGGAGTCGAGAGACCCAGTACTTC
TRBV27,many,TRBJ2-7,NA,CASSPGRATYEQYF,TGTGCCAGCAGTCCCGGACGGGCGACCTACGAGCAGTACTTC
TRBV4-3,many,TRBJ2-5,NA,CASSQDRRSPGPLETQYF,TGCGCCAGCAGCCAAGATAGGAGGTCGCCAGGGCCGTTGGAGACCCAGTACTTC
TRBV7-2,NA,TRBJ2-5,TRBD2,CASSFWDGRETQYF,TGTGCCAGCAGCTTCTGGGACGGGAGGGAGACCCAGTACTTC
TRBV4-1,few,TRBJ1-5,TRBD1,CASSRGGQAPGPQHF,TGCGCCAGCAGCCGGGGAGGACAGGCCCCAGGGCCCCAGCATTTT
TRBV7-9,NA,TRBJ2-1,TRBD2,CASSEGTSRYNEQFF,TGTGCCAGCAGCGAGGGGACTAGCAGATACAATGAGCAGTTCTTC
TRBV12-3/TRBV12-4,many,TRBJ1-2,NA,CASRSQGSHYGYTF,TGTGCCAGCAGATCCCAGGGGAGTCACTATGGCTACACCTTC
TRBV20-1,many,TRBJ1-1,TRBD1,CSAREGGWGTEAFF,TGCAGTGCTAGGGAAGGGGGCTGGGGCACTGAAGCTTTCTTT
TRBV5-5,many,TRBJ2-5,NA,CASSLVPTSQETQYF,TGTGCCAGCAGCTTGGTTCCGACTAGTCAAGAGACCCAGTACTTC
TRBV5-1,many,TRBJ2-7,NA,CASSLVPTQTYEQYF,TGCGCCAGCAGCTTGGTACCTACCCAAACCTACGAGCAGTACTTC
TRBV3-1,few,TRBJ2-3,NA,CASSQMPASDTQYF,TGTGCCAGCAGCCAAATGCCAGCTTCAGATACGCAGTATTTT
TRBV7-2,many,TRBJ2-1,NA,CASRGLRGPYNEQFF,TGTGCCAGCAGGGGTTTGCGGGGGCCCTACAATGAGCAGTTCTTC
TRBV6-2/TRBV6-3,many,TRBJ1-5,NA,CASKPGGDQPQHF,TGTGCCAGCAAGCCGGGAGGGGATCAGCCCCAGCATTTT
TRBV20-1,many,TRBJ2-1,TRBD2,CSAGGTSGRRGEQFF,TGCAGTGCTGGAGGGACTAGCGGGAGAAGGGGTGAGCAGTTCTTC
TRBV7-8,NA,TRBJ2-3,NA,CASSLGTFTDTQYF,TGTGCCAGCAGCTTAGGGACTTTCACAGATACGCAGTATTTT